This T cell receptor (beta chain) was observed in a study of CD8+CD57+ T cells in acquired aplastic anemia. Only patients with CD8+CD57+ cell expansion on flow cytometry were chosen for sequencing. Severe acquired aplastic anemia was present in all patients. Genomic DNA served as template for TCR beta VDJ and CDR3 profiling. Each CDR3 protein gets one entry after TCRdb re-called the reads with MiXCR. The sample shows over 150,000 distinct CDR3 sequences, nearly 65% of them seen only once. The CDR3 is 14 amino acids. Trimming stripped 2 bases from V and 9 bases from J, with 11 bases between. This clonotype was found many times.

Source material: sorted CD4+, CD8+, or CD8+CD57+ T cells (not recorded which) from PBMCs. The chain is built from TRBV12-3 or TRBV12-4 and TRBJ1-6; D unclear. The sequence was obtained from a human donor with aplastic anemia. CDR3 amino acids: CASSLSQIGSPLHF. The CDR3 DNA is TGTGCCAGCAGTTTATCGCAGATTGGTTCACCCCTCCACTTT.